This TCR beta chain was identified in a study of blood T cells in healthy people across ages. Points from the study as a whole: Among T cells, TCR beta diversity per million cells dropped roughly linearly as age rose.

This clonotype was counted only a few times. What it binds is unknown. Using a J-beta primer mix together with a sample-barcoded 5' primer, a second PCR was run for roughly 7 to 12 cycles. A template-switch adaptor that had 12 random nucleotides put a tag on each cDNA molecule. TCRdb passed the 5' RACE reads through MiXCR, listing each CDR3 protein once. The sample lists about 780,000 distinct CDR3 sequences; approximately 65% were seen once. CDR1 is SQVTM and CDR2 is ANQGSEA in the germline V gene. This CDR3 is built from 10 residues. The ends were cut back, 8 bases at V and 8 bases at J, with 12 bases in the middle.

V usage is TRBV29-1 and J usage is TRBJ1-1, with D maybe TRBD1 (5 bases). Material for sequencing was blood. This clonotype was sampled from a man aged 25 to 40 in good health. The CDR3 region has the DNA TGCAGCCCTAAGGCAGGGGAAGCTTTCTTT. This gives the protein CSPKAGEAFF. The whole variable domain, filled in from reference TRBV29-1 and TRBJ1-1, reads SAVISQKPSRDICQRGTSLTIQCQVDSQVTMMFWYRQQPGQSLTLIATANQGSEATYESGFVIDKFPISRPNLTFSTLTVSNMSPEDSSIYLCSPKAGEAFFGQGTRLTVV.